Listed here are 7 T cell receptor beta chains from one sample, sequenced in a study of blood T cell repertoires in COVID-19 (dated by TCRdb to the early 2020s). Receptors were amplified or captured by the immunoSEQ multiplex PCR assay. TCRdb provides this immuneACCESS table in a form limited to in-frame rearrangements. Some clones are lacking; in checked studies, under half of them reflect an unresolved V gene, and why the rest are absent is not known. The table for this sample lists about 290,000 clones; about 85% of them were counted only once. The top ten constitute 4% to 5% of the sample. Sequences were obtained from peripheral blood. Source of these receptors: a woman aged 45 to 65 with active or convalescent COVID-19.

The chain recombines TRBV25-1 with TRBJ2-3; 11 bases align to TRBD2. V trimming: 0 bases; J trimming: 4 bases; junction bases outside the gene matches: 6. From germline, CDR1 is MGHDK and CDR2 SYGVNS. The CDR3 extends over 17 amino acids. CDR3 sequence (DNA): TGTGCCAGCAGTGAATACCCGGGACTAGCGGATTCAGATACGCAGTATTTT. This sequence encodes CASSEYPGLADSDTQYF.

This clone was counted a few times. J is TRBJ2-7 and V is TRBV20-1, with a weak D call TRBD1 (5 bases). The CDR3 consists of 11 residues. CDR1 DFQATT and CDR2 SNEGSKA come from the germline V gene (reference sequence). With 6 bases removed from V and 5 bases from J, the gap between germline ends came to 11 bases. CDR3 coding DNA: TGCAGTGCCCCAGGGTTCAACGAGCAGTACTTC. Translating gives CSAPGFNEQYF.

The J gene is TRBJ1-5, the V gene TRBV7-8; the D gene is possibly TRBD1 (5 bases). Trimming removed 5 bases from V and 2 bases from J, with 19 bases in between. This CDR3 has 17 amino acids. Germline V lookup: CDR1 SGHVS, CDR2 FQNEAQ. CDR3 sequence (DNA): TGTGCCAGCAGCCCCTGGTTAGGCGGGGGTGGCAATCAGCCCCAGCATTTT. Amino acid sequence: CASSPWLGGGGNQPQHF. Looking up the rest from reference TRBV7-8 and TRBJ1-5 gives the full variable domain: GAGVSQSPRYKVAKRGQDVALRCDPISGHVSLFWYQQALGQGPEFLTYFQNEAQLDKSGLPSDRFFAERPEGSVSTLKIQRTQQEDSAVYLCASSPWLGGGGNQPQHFGDGTRLSIL.

The chain employs TRBV10-1 and TRBJ1-1; no clear D gene. The V end was cut by 0 bases, the J end by 3 bases, with 8 bases between. The germline gives CDR1 WNHNN, CDR2 SYGVQD (reference sequence). This CDR3 has 14 amino acids. CDR3 sequence: CASSESNSYTEAFF. The CDR3, as DNA: TGCGCCAGCAGTGAGTCGAACAGCTACACTGAAGCTTTCTTT.

The V and J genes are TRBV6-1 and TRBJ2-3, with 10 bases fitting TRBD2. The V segment lost 0 bases and the J segment 8 bases; nucleotides outside the gene matches: 14. Germline assignment: CDR1 MNHNS and CDR2 SASEGT. The CDR3 has 18 residues. The CDR3 DNA reads TGTGCCAGCAGTGAAGCTTCGCTAGCGGGAGTTGTTGGAGGTACGCAGTATTTT. Amino acids: CASSEASLAGVVGGTQYF.

The chain combines TRBV15 with TRBJ1-6; D not resolved. The CDR3 has 17 residues. V gave up 1 base and J gave up 0 bases, with 10 bases separating them. CDR1 and CDR2 (germline): LNHNV, YYDKDF (reference sequence). The DNA of the CDR3 is TGTGCCACCAGCAGAGTTTCCTCGAGCTCCTATAATTCACCCCTCCACTTT. This sequence encodes CATSRVSSSSYNSPLHF.

This clone occurred once. The rearrangement joins TRBV7-9 to TRBJ1-3, with 10 nucleotides matching TRBD1. J gave up 8 bases and V 8 bases, and 6 bases lay outside the gene matches. CDR1 is SEHNR and CDR2 is FQNEAQ in the germline V gene (reference sequence). The CDR3 runs to 13 residues. In DNA form, the CDR3 reads TGTGCCAGCCAGGGACAGGGGAGGGACACCATATATTTT. It specifies CASQGQGRDTIYF.